The T cell receptor beta chain under discussion was sequenced for a study of blood T cell repertoires in COVID-19. Overall study: Samples representing acute and convalescent COVID-19 were sourced from the United States, Italy and Spain. In each case, the material was cDNA or gDNA derived from T cells, B-cell-depleted T cells, or PBMCs.

This clone was recorded a few times. V lost 9 bases, J lost 3 bases, and 13 bases lay in between. CDR3 length: 13 residues. Germline loops: CDR1 LNHDA, CDR2 SQIVND (reference sequence). Original processing methods: Nucleated cell counts were estimated from reference gene primer amplification. Some clones are missing from TCRdb's copy, which holds only in-frame ones; the method was immunoSEQ multiplex PCR. V, J and clone size are those of that table, while D and trimming were read from the DNA. The repertoire holds about 160,000 clones, approximately 85% seen once, with 9.5% to 12% in the top ten. The chain joins TRBV19 to TRBJ2-3; a weak D match, TRBD2 (6 bases). This clonotype was obtained from a man in his sixties with active or convalescent COVID-19. The material sequenced was peripheral blood. The CDR3: CASKTGATDTQYF. The CDR3 coding sequence is TGTGCCAGCAAGACGGGAGCGACAGATACGCAGTATTTT. Variable domain in full (rest from reference TRBV19 and TRBJ2-3): DGGITQSPKYLFRKEGQNVTLSCEQNLNHDAMYWYRQDPGQGLRLIYYSQIVNDFQKGDIAEGYSVSREKKESFPLTVTSAQKNPTAFYLCASKTGATDTQYFGPGTRLTVL.